One sample yielded the 5 T cell receptor beta chains listed below, sequenced in a study of control samples from healthy donors and cancer patients. Profiled with immunoSEQ multiplex PCR; TCRdb holds only in-frame clones, not every one. The repertoire holds around 140,000 clones, with 90% to 95% as singletons. The sample was blood. The receptors originated from a man aged 40-50 years in good health.

J is TRBJ1-5 and V is TRBV9, with D unclear. Trimming left V 0 bases short and J 1 base short, with 8 bases between. The CDR3 sequence is 15 residues long. The germline V gene has CDR1 SGDLS and CDR2 YYNGEE. The DNA for the CDR3 is TGTGCCAGCAGCGTAGATGAGGACAGCAATCAGCCCCAGCATTTT. This encodes CASSVDEDSNQPQHF.

J is TRBJ2-7 and V is TRBV25-1; maybe TRBD2 (6 bases). This CDR3 has 16 residues. The germline CDR1 and CDR2 sequences are MGHDK and SYGVNS. Trimming took 5 bases from V and 4 from J, leaving 21 bases between them. The CDR3 loop is CASSSNGEVTDYEQYF. CDR3 sequence (DNA): TGTGCCAGCAGTTCAAACGGGGAGGTGACTGATTACGAGCAGTACTTC.

The CDR3 nucleotides are TGTGCCAGCAGCCAACAGACCGTCCTCTATGGCTACACCTTC. It specifies CASSQQTVLYGYTF. The V gene is TRBV4-2, the J gene TRBJ1-2, with D hard to call. This CDR3 comprises 14 residues. Germline CDR1 reads LGHNA; CDR2 reads YNFKEQ. Trimming removed 2 bases from V and 4 bases from J, with 11 bases in between.

This clone was detected only once. The rearrangement links TRBV24-1 to TRBJ2-7, with 8 bases matching TRBD2. The CDR3 extends over 17 amino acids. The V and J ends lost 7 bases and 1 base, in that order; junction bases with no gene match: 14. In germline, CDR1 is KGHDR, CDR2 SFDVKD. Here the CDR3 DNA reads TGTGCCACCAGGCTGGGTCGTGGCGGGAGGCAGTCCTACGAGCAGTACTTC. The encoded protein is CATRLGRGGRQSYEQYF.

Turning to this clone: At one end, the junction sequence differs from germline, possibly due to a read error. The genes are TRBV18 and TRBJ2-7; TRBD1 matches 11 bases. The germline CDR1 and CDR2 sequences are KGHSH and LQKENI. The CDR3 has 15 amino acids. CDR3 protein: CASSPGQGVSHEQYF. The CDR3 coding sequence is TGTGCCAGCTCACCGGGACAGGGGGTCTCCCACGAGCAGTACTTC. The full variable domain, in which reference TRBV18 and TRBJ2-7 provide the parts outside the CDR3, is NAGVMQNPRHLVRRRGQEARLRCSPMKGHSHVYWYRQLPEEGLKFMVYLQKENIIDESGMPKERFSAEFPKEGPSILRIQQVVRGDSAAYFCASSPGQGVSHEQYFGPGTRLTVT.